This passage covers 32 T cell receptor beta chains from one sample sequenced in a study of cytomegalovirus exposure and HLA in healthy donors. PCR was performed using 60 Vbeta and 13 Jbeta primers. Produced via immunoSEQ multiplex PCR; TCRdb's table is partial and in-frame only. This table has more than 85,000 clones, over 70% appearing once. The sequencing input was PBMCs. The receptors derive from a male donor in good health and CMV-seronegative.

This clone was seen only once. The chain combines TRBV2 with TRBJ1-1; D perhaps matches TRBD1 (5 bases). CDR3 length equals 15 residues. The V end lost 1 base, the J end lost 4 bases, and 13 bases lay between the germline ends. In germline, CDR1 is SNHLY, CDR2 FYNNEI. For the CDR3, the DNA is TGTGCCAGCAGTGAAGGTGGGGCGCGGATCACTGAAGCTTTCTTT. As protein: CASSEGGARITEAFF.

The chain joins TRBV10-3 to TRBJ2-7, with 12 nucleotides matching TRBD1. The CDR3 consists of 14 residues. V gave up 4 bases and J gave up 6 bases; unmatched junction bases: 4. Germline V gene sequence: CDR1 ENHRY, CDR2 SYGVKD. For the CDR3, the DNA is TGTGCCATCAGTGGGGACAGGGGGCGAGGCGAGCAGTACTTC. Residues: CAISGDRGRGEQYF.

The chain joins TRBV5-6 to TRBJ1-1; possibly TRBD1 for D (6 bases). The CDR3 contains 16 residues. The germline gives CDR1 SGHDT, CDR2 YYEEEE. The V and J ends lost 3 bases and 4 bases respectively, with 19 bases between them. CDR3 sequence reads: CASSYRGTGYGTEAFF. CDR3 sequence (DNA): TGTGCCAGCAGCTACCGGGGAACAGGGTACGGCACTGAAGCTTTCTTT.

This chain joins TRBV28 and TRBJ1-2; 7 bases are a match to TRBD1. CDR1 is MDHEN, CDR2 SYDVKM, per germline. Trimming took 8 bases from V and 4 from J; bases not matched to a gene: 4. The CDR3 spans 12 residues. The CDR3 loop reads CASADRVYGYTF. The CDR3 region has the DNA TGTGCCAGCGCCGACAGGGTCTATGGCTACACCTTC.

This chain uses TRBV6-5 with TRBJ2-6, with D uncertain. V lost 5 bases and J 0 bases, leaving 8 bases between the germline ends. The CDR3 totals 15 residues. Per germline, CDR1 MNHEY and CDR2 SVGAGI. The CDR3: CASSTPGSGANVLTF. The CDR3 DNA follows: TGTGCCAGCAGTACCCCGGGCTCTGGGGCCAACGTCCTGACTTTC.

This clone was seen once. The chain links TRBV9 to TRBJ2-1; 10 bases are shared with TRBD2. The CDR3 is 17 residues long. V lost 4 bases, J lost 0 bases, and 7 bases stayed unmatched. CDR1 is SGDLS and CDR2 is YYNGEE in the germline V gene. The DNA of the CDR3 is TGTGCCAGCAGCCCCCGGACTAGCGGAGACTCCTACAATGAGCAGTTCTTC. Its translation is CASSPRTSGDSYNEQFF.

The chain employs TRBV4-1 and TRBJ2-7; D is perhaps TRBD1 (6 bases). Germline assignment: CDR1 MGHRA and CDR2 YSYEKL. The length of the CDR3 is 16 residues. V lost 3 bases, J lost 3 bases, and 18 bases lay in between. CDR3: CASSHAPDRPLYEQYF. In DNA form, the CDR3 reads TGCGCCAGCAGCCATGCACCGGACAGACCCCTCTACGAGCAGTACTTC.

This chain joins TRBV7-2 and TRBJ2-5; TRBD2 might be the D (7 bases). V gave up 6 bases and J gave up 2 bases, with 19 bases separating them. Germline-derived CDR1 and CDR2 are SGHTA and FQGNSA. The length of the CDR3 is 16 residues. The CDR3 bases are TGTGCCAGCAGTCCGCTAGGGGGGCGGGGGCAAGAGACCCAGTACTTC. Translation: CASSPLGGRGQETQYF. Using reference TRBV7-2 and TRBJ2-5 for the parts outside the CDR3, the full variable domain is GAGVSQSPSNKVTEKGKDVELRCDPISGHTALYWYRQSLGQGLEFLIYFQGNSAPDKSGLPSDRFSAERTGGSVSTLTIQRTQQEDSAVYLCASSPLGGRGQETQYFGPGTRLLVL.

The chain recombines TRBV29-1 with TRBJ2-1, with D uncertain. The V gene lost 2 bases and the J gene lost 2 bases, with 16 bases spanning the gap. Per the germline V gene, CDR1 is SQVTM and CDR2 is ANQGSEA. This CDR3 has 16 residues. DNA of the CDR3: TGCAGCGTTGAATCCGGGTCTTACTCCCCCTACAATGAGCAGTTCTTC. Translation: CSVESGSYSPYNEQFF.

The rearrangement links TRBV7-3 to TRBJ2-3, with 10 nucleotides matching TRBD1. The CDR3 has 16 amino acids. Germline V CDR1 and CDR2: SGHTA, FQGTGA. With 4 bases clipped from V and 2 bases from J, the junction kept 6 bases outside the gene matches. CDR3: CASSSGDRGYTDTQYF. The CDR3 nucleotides are TGTGCCAGCAGCTCCGGGGACAGGGGTTACACAGATACGCAGTATTTT.

J is TRBJ2-7 and V is TRBV27; D possibly corresponds to TRBD2 (6 bases). The germline V gene has CDR1 MNHEY and CDR2 SMNVEV (reference sequence). V lost 0 bases to trimming and J lost 2 bases, with 8 bases between them. CDR3 length equals 14 residues. CDR3 residues: CASSLSEGTYEQYF. Here the CDR3 DNA reads TGTGCCAGCAGTTTATCGGAGGGTACCTACGAGCAGTACTTC.

This clone was counted only a few times. The V gene is TRBV7-3, the J gene TRBJ2-1, with 8 bases that match TRBD2. Germline V gene data show CDR1 as SGHTA and CDR2 as FQGTGA. This CDR3 has 14 amino acids. The V and J ends lost 1 base and 7 bases, in that order; junction bases with no gene match: 3. The CDR3 region is CASSLMSSGNEQFF. DNA of the CDR3: TGTGCCAGCAGCTTAATGTCTAGCGGGAATGAGCAGTTCTTC.

The chain couples TRBV18 to TRBJ2-7; 13 bases are a match to TRBD2. The CDR3 loop spans 19 amino acids. Per germline, CDR1 KGHSH and CDR2 LQKENI. V was pared by 1 base and J by 3 bases, with 12 bases of the junction left unmatched. CDR3: CASSPRTSGRVQLRYEQYF. The CDR3 bases are TGTGCCAGCTCACCACGTACTAGCGGGAGGGTCCAACTCCGCTACGAGCAGTACTTC.

V is TRBV11-2 and J is TRBJ1-2, with TRBD1 identical over 7 bases. Trimming took 5 bases from V and 7 from J; bases not matched to a gene: 13. CDR1 is SGHAT, CDR2 FQNNGV, per germline. CDR3 length: 15 residues. The DNA of the CDR3 is TGTGCCAGCAGCCCATCCTCGACAGGGAAGAGTGGCTACACCTTC. This codes for CASSPSSTGKSGYTF.

The chain recombines TRBV28 with TRBJ2-1; D is ambiguous. The V gene's germline CDR1 is MDHEN and CDR2 SYDVKM. CDR3 length equals 14 residues. The germline V and J ends were trimmed by 8 bases and 0 bases, with 11 bases remaining between them. Here the CDR3 reads CASSLVSSYNEQFF. CDR3 in DNA: TGTGCCAGCTCCCTGGTGAGCTCCTACAATGAGCAGTTCTTC.

This rearrangement joins TRBV18 to TRBJ2-7; tentatively, D is TRBD2 (6 bases). There are 13 residues in the CDR3. The V gene's germline CDR1 is KGHSH and CDR2 LQKENI. V lost 3 bases to trimming and J lost 4 bases, with 10 bases between them. CDR3 protein: CASSPTAGYEQYF. As DNA, the CDR3 is TGTGCCAGCTCACCCACGGCGGGATACGAGCAGTACTTC.

With regard to this clone: The germline gene is not matched at one end of the junction; a read error may be the cause. The chain uses TRBV7-7 and TRBJ2-7; TRBD2 matches 10 bases. In germline, CDR1 is SSHAT, CDR2 FNYEAQ (reference sequence). The CDR3 is 14 residues long. The CDR3 sequence is CASSSGLAPYEQYF. CDR3 bases: TGTGCTAGCAGCTCGGGACTAGCGCCCTACGAGCAGTACTTC.

This clone was observed a few times. The chain is built from TRBV5-4 and TRBJ1-2, with a possible D match to TRBD1 (5 bases). There are 16 residues in the CDR3. CDR1 is SGHNT and CDR2 is YYREEE in the germline V gene (reference sequence). Trimming stripped 0 bases from V and 0 bases from J, with 12 bases between. The CDR3 here is CASSLGRAAANYGYTF. The CDR3 region has the DNA TGTGCCAGCAGCTTGGGCAGGGCGGCAGCTAACTATGGCTACACCTTC.

The CDR3 DNA is TGTGCCAGCGTGGGACAGGCGAACACTGAAGCTTTCTTT. It codes for CASVGQANTEAFF. V gene TRBV25-1 combines with J gene TRBJ1-1; 8 positions agree with TRBD1. The CDR3 has 13 residues. The junction had 3 bases not matched to a gene; V was cut back by 8 bases and J by 1 base. CDR1 is MGHDK, CDR2 SYGVNS, per germline.

This chain connects TRBV27 to TRBJ2-2, with D unresolved. The CDR3 runs 16 residues. The V end lost 0 bases, the J end lost 0 bases, and 8 bases lay between the germline ends. Germline CDR1 MNHEY, CDR2 SMNVEV (reference sequence). CDR3 nucleotide sequence: TGTGCCAGCAGTTTATCTGGGCTGGCGAACACCGGGGAGCTGTTTTTT. Translated, it gives CASSLSGLANTGELFF.

This sequence joins TRBV27 and TRBJ2-1, with D maybe TRBD2 (5 bases). CDR1 MNHEY and CDR2 SMNVEV come from the germline V gene (reference sequence). Trimming pared 6 bases from V and 8 bases from J, leaving 14 bases between. The CDR3 runs 13 residues. CDR3 DNA sequence: TGTGCCAGCAGGCTACTGGACGGGGATGAGCAGTTCTTC. As protein: CASRLLDGDEQFF.

The chain carries TRBV10-3 and TRBJ2-1, with TRBD2 matching over 9 bases. Germline V gene data show CDR1 as ENHRY and CDR2 as SYGVKD. The CDR3 sequence is 15 residues long. After removal of 2 bases from V and 9 bases from J, the junction contained 8 bases not matched to a gene. CDR3 in DNA: TGTGCCATCAGTGAGGGTAGCGGGAGTGGCGGTGAGCAGTTCTTC. Its translation is CAISEGSGSGGEQFF.

The genes are TRBV5-8 and TRBJ2-1; a possible D gene is TRBD2 (6 bases). CDR3 length equals 15 residues. Per germline, CDR1 SGHTS and CDR2 YDEGEE. V dropped 4 bases and J dropped 3 bases, with 14 bases sitting between them. The CDR3 sequence: CASSTAGQNYNEQFF. The CDR3 DNA is TGTGCCAGCAGCACCGCGGGGCAGAACTACAATGAGCAGTTCTTC.

This clone came up once. At one of its ends the junction is not consistent with the germline gene, which may arise from a read error. The chain recombines TRBV7-9 with TRBJ1-1; no clear D. The CDR3 is 11 residues long. Germline V gene sequence: CDR1 SEHNR, CDR2 FQNEAQ (reference sequence). CDR3 region: CSSSRSNGAFF. DNA of the CDR3: TGTTCCAGCAGTCGTTCCAACGGAGCTTTCTTT.

This chain joins TRBV11-3 and TRBJ1-1; D unclear. Germline V gives CDR1 SGHNT, CDR2 YENEEA. The V end was cut by 10 bases, the J end by 1 base, with 10 bases between. The CDR3 runs 12 residues. This CDR3 is CATGVRNTEAFF. The CDR3 DNA sequence: TGTGCCACCGGGGTCAGGAACACTGAAGCTTTCTTT.

The chain uses TRBV18 and TRBJ1-2; TRBD1 matches at 10 bases. Germline V gene sequence: CDR1 KGHSH, CDR2 LQKENI. V lost 3 bases, J lost 3 bases, and 4 bases stayed unmatched. CDR3 length equals 15 residues. CDR3 sequence reads: CASSPGQGFDYGYTF. DNA for the CDR3: TGTGCCAGCTCACCGGGACAGGGGTTTGACTATGGCTACACCTTC.

This clone was recorded a few times. The rearrangement uses TRBV19 and TRBJ2-7; TRBD1 matches at 7 bases. Trimming removed 5 bases from V and 0 bases from J; junction bases left unmatched: 7. The CDR3 length is 15 residues. The germline gives CDR1 LNHDA, CDR2 SQIVND (reference sequence). The CDR3 bases are TGTGCCAGTAGTGGGCAACAGGGGAGCTCCTACGAGCAGTACTTC. Translation gives CASSGQQGSSYEQYF. Combining the CDR3 with reference TRBV19 and TRBJ2-7 gives the whole variable domain DGGITQSPKYLFRKEGQNVTLSCEQNLNHDAMYWYRQDPGQGLRLIYYSQIVNDFQKGDIAEGYSVSREKKESFPLTVTSAQKNPTAFYLCASSGQQGSSYEQYFGPGTRLTVT.

The chain couples TRBV5-6 to TRBJ1-2; unclear D gene. Germline V CDR1 and CDR2: SGHDT, YYEEEE. CDR3 length: 15 residues. With 3 bases removed from V and 4 bases from J, the gap between germline ends came to 16 bases. For the CDR3, the DNA is TGTGCCAGCAGCTCTGCTGGGGAGGAGGGCTATGGCTACACCTTC. Its translation: CASSSAGEEGYGYTF.

This rearrangement joins TRBV28 to TRBJ1-1; D ambiguous. Germline V gene lookup returns CDR1 MDHEN and CDR2 SYDVKM. This CDR3 is 13 amino acids long. V was shortened by 5 bases and J by 7 bases, with 14 bases between the two germline ends. The CDR3 nucleotides read TGTGCCAGCAGTCCCGGGGTAGGCTTTGAAGCTTTCTTT. Its protein product is CASSPGVGFEAFF. Together with reference TRBV28 and TRBJ1-1, the CDR3 gives the full variable domain: DVKVTQSSRYLVKRTGEKVFLECVQDMDHENMFWYRQDPGLGLRLIYFSYDVKMKEKGDIPEGYSVSREKKERFSLILESASTNQTSMYLCASSPGVGFEAFFGQGTRLTVV.

Only a few counts were recorded for this clone. The chain is built from TRBV4-3 and TRBJ1-1; D is uncertain. Germline assignment: CDR1 LGHNA and CDR2 YSLEER. This CDR3 is built from 13 residues. Between the trimmed V and J ends, which lost 4 bases and 2 bases, there was a span of 8 bases. Here the CDR3 reads CASSRQINTEAFF. In DNA, the CDR3 is TGCGCCAGCAGCCGTCAGATAAACACTGAAGCTTTCTTT.

The chain is built from TRBV28 and TRBJ2-4; TRBD2 matches 10 bases. The CDR3 runs to 17 residues. Germline values: CDR1 MDHEN, CDR2 SYDVKM. J was trimmed by 0 bases and V by 5 bases; bases with no gene match: 7. In DNA form, the CDR3 reads TGTGCCAGCAGTCCATACGGACTAGCGGTAGCCAAAAACATTCAGTACTTC. As protein: CASSPYGLAVAKNIQYF.

This chain joins TRBV13 and TRBJ1-1; D possibly corresponds to TRBD1 (5 bases). Deletions cut 3 bases from V and 5 bases from J, with 16 bases between. CDR1 is PRHDT, CDR2 FYEKMQ, per germline (reference sequence). The CDR3 has 15 amino acids. The CDR3 reads CASSFGGTRGTEAFF. CDR3 coding DNA: TGTGCCAGCAGCTTTGGCGGGACCCGTGGGACTGAAGCTTTCTTT.